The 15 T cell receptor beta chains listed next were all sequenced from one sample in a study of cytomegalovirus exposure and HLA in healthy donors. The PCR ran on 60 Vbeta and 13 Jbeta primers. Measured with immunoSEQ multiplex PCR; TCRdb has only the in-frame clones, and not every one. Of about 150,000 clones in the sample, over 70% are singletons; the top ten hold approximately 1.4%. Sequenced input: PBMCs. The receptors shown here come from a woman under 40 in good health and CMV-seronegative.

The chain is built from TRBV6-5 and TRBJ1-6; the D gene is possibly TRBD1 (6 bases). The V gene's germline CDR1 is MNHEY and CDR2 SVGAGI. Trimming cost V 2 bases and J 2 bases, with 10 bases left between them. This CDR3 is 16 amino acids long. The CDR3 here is CASSYQRQAYNSPLHF. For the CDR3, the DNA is TGTGCCAGCAGTTACCAAAGACAGGCCTATAATTCACCCCTCCACTTT.

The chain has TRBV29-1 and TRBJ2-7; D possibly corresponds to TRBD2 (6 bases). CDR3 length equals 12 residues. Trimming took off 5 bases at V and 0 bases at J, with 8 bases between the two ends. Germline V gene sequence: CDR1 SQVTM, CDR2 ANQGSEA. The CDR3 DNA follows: TGCAGCGTTCCCGGGGGCTCCTACGAGCAGTACTTC. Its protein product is CSVPGGSYEQYF.

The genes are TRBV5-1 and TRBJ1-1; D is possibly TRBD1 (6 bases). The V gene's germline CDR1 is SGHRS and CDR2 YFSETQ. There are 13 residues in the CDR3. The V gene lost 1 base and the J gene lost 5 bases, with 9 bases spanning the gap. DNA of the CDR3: TGCGCCAGCAGCTTGAACCAGGGGACTGAAGCTTTCTTT. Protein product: CASSLNQGTEAFF.

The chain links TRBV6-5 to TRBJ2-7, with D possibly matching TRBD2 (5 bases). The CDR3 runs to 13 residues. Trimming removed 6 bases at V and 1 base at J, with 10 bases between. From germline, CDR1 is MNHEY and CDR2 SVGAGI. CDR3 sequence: CASRNTGSYEQYF. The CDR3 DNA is TGTGCCAGCAGGAACACGGGATCCTACGAGCAGTACTTC.

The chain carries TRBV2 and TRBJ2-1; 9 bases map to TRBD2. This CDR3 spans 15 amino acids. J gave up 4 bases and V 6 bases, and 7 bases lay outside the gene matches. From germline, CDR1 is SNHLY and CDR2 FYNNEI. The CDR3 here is CASRATSGVYNEQFF. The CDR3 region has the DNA TGTGCCAGCAGAGCGACTAGCGGAGTATACAATGAGCAGTTCTTC.

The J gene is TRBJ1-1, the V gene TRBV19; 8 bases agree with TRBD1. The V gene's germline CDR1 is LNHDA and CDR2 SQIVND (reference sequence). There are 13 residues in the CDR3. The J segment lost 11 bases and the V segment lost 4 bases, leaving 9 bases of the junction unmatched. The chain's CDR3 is CASSNPTGAMAFF. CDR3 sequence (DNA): TGTGCCAGTAGTAACCCGACAGGGGCAATGGCTTTCTTT.

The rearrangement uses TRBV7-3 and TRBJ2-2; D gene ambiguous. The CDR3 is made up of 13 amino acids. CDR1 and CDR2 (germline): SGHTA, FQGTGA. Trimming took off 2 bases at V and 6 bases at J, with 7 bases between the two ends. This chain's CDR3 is CASSLRQAGELFF. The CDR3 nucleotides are TGTGCCAGCAGCTTACGCCAGGCCGGGGAGCTGTTTTTT. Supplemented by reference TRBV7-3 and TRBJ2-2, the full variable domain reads GAGVSQTPSNKVTEKGKYVELRCDPISGHTALYWYRQSLGQGPEFLIYFQGTGAADDSGLPNDRFFAVRPEGSVSTLKIQRTERGDSAVYLCASSLRQAGELFFGEGSRLTVL.

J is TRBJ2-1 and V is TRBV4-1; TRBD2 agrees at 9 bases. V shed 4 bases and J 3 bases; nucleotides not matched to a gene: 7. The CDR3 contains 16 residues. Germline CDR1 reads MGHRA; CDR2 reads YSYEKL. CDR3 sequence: CASSLLAGVLYNEQFF. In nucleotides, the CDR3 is TGCGCCAGCAGCCTTTTAGCGGGGGTCCTCTACAATGAGCAGTTCTTC.

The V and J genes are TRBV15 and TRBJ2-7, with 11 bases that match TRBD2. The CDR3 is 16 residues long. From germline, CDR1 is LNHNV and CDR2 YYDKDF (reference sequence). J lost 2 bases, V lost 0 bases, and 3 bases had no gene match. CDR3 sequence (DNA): TGTGCCACCAGCAGAGATAGCGGGGGGGAGACCTACGAGCAGTACTTC. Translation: CATSRDSGGETYEQYF. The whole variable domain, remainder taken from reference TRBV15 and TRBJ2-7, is DAMVIQNPRYQVTQFGKPVTLSCSQTLNHNVMYWYQQKSSQAPKLLFHYYDKDFNNEADTPDNFQSRRPNTSFCFLDIRSPGLGDTAMYLCATSRDSGGETYEQYFGPGTRLTVT.

As DNA, the CDR3 is TGTGCCAGCAGTTTAAAACAGGACCTGACCTACGAGCAGTACTTC. Protein: CASSLKQDLTYEQYF. The V and J genes are TRBV27 and TRBJ2-5; the D gene is possibly TRBD1 (5 bases). The J call could be wrong; TRBJ2-7 is a better fit for the DNA end. This CDR3 has 15 residues. Per germline, CDR1 MNHEY and CDR2 SMNVEV (reference sequence).

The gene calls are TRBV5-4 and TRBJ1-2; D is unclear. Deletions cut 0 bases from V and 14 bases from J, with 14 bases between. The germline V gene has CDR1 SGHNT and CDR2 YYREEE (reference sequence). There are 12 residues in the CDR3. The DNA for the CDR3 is TGTGCCAGCAGCTTGGACCAACGGGTCGGAACCTTC. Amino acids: CASSLDQRVGTF.

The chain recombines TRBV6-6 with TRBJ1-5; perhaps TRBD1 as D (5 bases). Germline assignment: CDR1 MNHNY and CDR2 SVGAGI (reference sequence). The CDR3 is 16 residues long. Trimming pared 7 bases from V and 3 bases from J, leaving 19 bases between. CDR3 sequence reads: CASTARGGAINQPQHF. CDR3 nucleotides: TGTGCCAGCACCGCTCGGGGCGGGGCCATCAATCAGCCCCAGCATTTT.

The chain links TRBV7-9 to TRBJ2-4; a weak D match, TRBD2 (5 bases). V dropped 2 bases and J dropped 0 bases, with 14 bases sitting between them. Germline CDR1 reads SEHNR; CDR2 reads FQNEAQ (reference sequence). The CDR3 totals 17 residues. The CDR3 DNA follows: TGTGCCAGCAGCTTAATGCTGGGAGCCCCAGCCAAAAACATTCAGTACTTC. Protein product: CASSLMLGAPAKNIQYF. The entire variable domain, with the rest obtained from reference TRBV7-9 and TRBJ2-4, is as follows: DTGVSQNPRHKITKRGQNVTFRCDPISEHNRLYWYRQTLGQGPEFLTYFQNEAQLEKSRLLSDRFSAERPKGSFSTLEIQRTEQGDSAMYLCASSLMLGAPAKNIQYFGAGTRLSVL.

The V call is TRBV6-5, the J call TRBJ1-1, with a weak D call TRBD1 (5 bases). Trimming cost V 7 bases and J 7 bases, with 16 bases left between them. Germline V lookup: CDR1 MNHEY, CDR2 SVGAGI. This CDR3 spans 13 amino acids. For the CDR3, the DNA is TGTGCCAGCACCCAACCCGGGGGGAATGAAGCTTTCTTT. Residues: CASTQPGGNEAFF.

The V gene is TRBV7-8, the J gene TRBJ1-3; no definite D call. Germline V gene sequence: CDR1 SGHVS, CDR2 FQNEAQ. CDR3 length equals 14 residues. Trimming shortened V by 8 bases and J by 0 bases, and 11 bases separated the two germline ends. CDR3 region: CASAQTLSGNTIYF. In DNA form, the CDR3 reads TGTGCCAGCGCCCAGACACTCTCTGGAAACACCATATATTTT.